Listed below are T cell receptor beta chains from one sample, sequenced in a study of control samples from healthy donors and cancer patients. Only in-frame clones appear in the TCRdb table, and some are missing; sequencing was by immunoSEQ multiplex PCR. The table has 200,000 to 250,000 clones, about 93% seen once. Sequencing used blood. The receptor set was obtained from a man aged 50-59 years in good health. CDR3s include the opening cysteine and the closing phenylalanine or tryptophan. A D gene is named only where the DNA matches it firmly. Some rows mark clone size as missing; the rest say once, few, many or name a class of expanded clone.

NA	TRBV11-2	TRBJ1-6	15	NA	TGTGCCAGCAGCCAGCCAATTACTTATAATTCACCCCTCCACTTT	CASSQPITYNSPLHF
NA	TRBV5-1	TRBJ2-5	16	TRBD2	TGCGCCAGCAGCTCGGCCCCCGCGGGGGGACGCGAGACCCAGTACTTC	CASSSAPAGGRETQYF
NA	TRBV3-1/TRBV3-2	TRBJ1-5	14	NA	TGTGCCAGCAGCCAAGACAGCACTAATCAGCCCCAGCATTTT	CASSQDSTNQPQHF
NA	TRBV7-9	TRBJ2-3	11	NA	TGTGCCAGCAGCTTAGCAGATACGCAGTATTTT	CASSLADTQYF
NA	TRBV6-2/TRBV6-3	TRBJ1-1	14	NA	TGTGCCAGCAGTTACTCGATTTCCAACACTGAAGCTTTCTTT	CASSYSISNTEAFF
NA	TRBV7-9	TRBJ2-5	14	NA	TGTGCCAGCAGCTTAGTTGGCGGGGAGGAGACCCAGTACTTC	CASSLVGGEETQYF
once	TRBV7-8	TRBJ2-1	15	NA	TGTGCCAGCAGCTTACCGGGGGAGGCTGGCAATGAGCAGTTCTTC	CASSLPGEAGNEQFF
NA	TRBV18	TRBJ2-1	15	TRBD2	TGTGCCAGCTCACCTAGCGGGGGGAACTACAATGAGCAGTTCTTC	CASSPSGGNYNEQFF
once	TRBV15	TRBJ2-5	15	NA	TGTGCCACCAGCGGCGCCGGGAACTCCTGGGAGACCCAGTACTTC	CATSGAGNSWETQYF
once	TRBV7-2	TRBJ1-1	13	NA	TGTGCCAGCAGCCTTGGGGGGGGGTTTGAAGCTTTCTTT	CASSLGGGFEAFF
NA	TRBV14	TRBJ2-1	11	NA	TGTGCCAGCAGCCAAGCGGGAAGGGAGTTCTTC	CASSQAGREFF
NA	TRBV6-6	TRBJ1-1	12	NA	TGTGCCAGCAGTCACAGTAGCACTGAAGCTTTCTTT	CASSHSSTEAFF
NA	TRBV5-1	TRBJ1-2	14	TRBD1	TGCGCCAGCAGCGCTGGACAGGCGCTGGCTGGCTACACCTTC	CASSAGQALAGYTF
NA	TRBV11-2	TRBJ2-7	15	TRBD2	TGTGCCAGCAGCTCTGGGGTAGCGGGGAACTACGAGCAGTACTTC	CASSSGVAGNYEQYF
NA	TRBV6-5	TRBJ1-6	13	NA	TGTGCCAGCATAGAGGTGAGGAATTCACCCCTCCACTTT	CASIEVRNSPLHF
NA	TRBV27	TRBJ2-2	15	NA	TGTGCCAGCAGTCCCCCCAGGTTGAACACCGGGGAGCTGTTTTTT	CASSPPRLNTGELFF